The source of this TCR beta chain is a study of T cell changes during pregnancy in multiple sclerosis. The protocol was immunoSEQ multiplex PCR, while the TCRdb copy is restricted to in-frame clones and leaves out a portion. Of 75,000 to 80,000 clones in the sample, about 93% are singletons; the top ten hold 2.5% to 3%. This CDR3 has 16 residues. Germline V gene data show CDR1 as LGHNA and CDR2 as YNFKEQ. The V end was cut by 1 base, the J end by 2 bases, with 14 bases between. Material: peripheral blood, obtained after pregnancy. The V and J genes are TRBV4-2 and TRBJ2-5; TRBD2 might be the D (6 bases). The origin of this receptor is a female donor in good health, enrolled as a control in a pregnancy study. As DNA, the CDR3 is TGTGCCAGCAGCCAAGTGGGCGGGCGGGAACAAGAGACCCAGTACTTC. Translated, it gives CASSQVGGREQETQYF.